Detailed here is one T cell receptor (beta chain). Germline CDR1 and CDR2: SGHVS and FQNEAQ. The CDR3 covers 14 residues. Germline trimming cut 8 bases from V and 5 bases from J; bases unmatched to any gene: 8. This sample is part of a study of blood T cell repertoires in COVID-19. Study processing details: Amplification of reference gene primers provided the estimated nucleated cell counts. TCRdb's table, derived via immunoSEQ multiplex PCR, lists solely in-frame clones and lacks some. V, J and clone size derive from that table, while D and trimming were established from the DNA sequence. This repertoire shows approximately 250,000 clones, 75% to 85% found once; its top ten account for approximately 5.1%.

V is TRBV7-8 and J is TRBJ2-1, with 8 bases aligning to TRBD2. The TCR sequence derives from a man between 45 and 60 years old with COVID-19, enrolled during active disease. Sequenced input: peripheral blood. CDR3 bases: TGTGCCAGCGCCCCCCCGGGGGGGGACAATGAGCAGTTCTTC. Translated, it gives CASAPPGGDNEQFF. The complete variable domain, with remaining parts taken from reference TRBV7-8 and TRBJ2-1, reads GAGVSQSPRYKVAKRGQDVALRCDPISGHVSLFWYQQALGQGPEFLTYFQNEAQLDKSGLPSDRFFAERPEGSVSTLKIQRTQQEDSAVYLCASAPPGGDNEQFFGPGTRLTVL.